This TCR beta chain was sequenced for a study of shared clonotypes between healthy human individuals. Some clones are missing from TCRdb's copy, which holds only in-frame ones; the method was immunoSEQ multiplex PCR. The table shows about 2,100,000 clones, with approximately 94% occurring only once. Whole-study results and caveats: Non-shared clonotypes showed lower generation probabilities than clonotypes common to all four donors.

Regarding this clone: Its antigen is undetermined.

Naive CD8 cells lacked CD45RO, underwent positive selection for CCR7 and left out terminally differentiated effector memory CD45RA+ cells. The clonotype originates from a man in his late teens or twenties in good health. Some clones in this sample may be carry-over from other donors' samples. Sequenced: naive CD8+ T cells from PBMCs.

The CDR3 DNA reads TGTGCCAGCAGCCCCCCTAGCGGGAGGGCTCACAGTGAGCAGTTCTTC. Residues: CASSPPSGRAHSEQFF. J is TRBJ2-1 and V is TRBV9, with 12 bases identical to TRBD2. Trimming at V came to 4 bases and at J to 9 bases, leaving 11 bases not matched to a gene. The germline V gene has CDR1 SGDLS and CDR2 YYNGEE. The length of the CDR3 is 16 residues.